This T cell receptor (beta chain) was captured by sequencing in a study of monozygotic twins with inflammatory bowel disease. Following a re-call of the 5' RACE reads, TCRdb has one entry per CDR3 protein and lacks DNA. The listing contains more than 300,000 distinct CDR3 sequences. Findings of the study overall: Subtypes among T cells remained indistinguishable. IBD patients carried less diverse TCRbeta repertoires (inverse Simpson) than healthy co-twins.

On this clonotype itself: What it binds is not known.

The sequenced material came from blood. The source is a human donor with ulcerative colitis or Crohn's disease, or a healthy co-twin of an affected twin (not recorded which).

CDR3 sequence reads: CASSPPIGISYEQYF. The chain is built from TRBV18 and TRBJ2-7. This CDR3 spans 15 amino acids. Germline loops: CDR1 KGHSH, CDR2 LQKENI.